This TCR beta chain was recorded in a study of radiotherapy plus CTLA-4 blockade in lung cancer. Study-wide results and limits: In blood, tumor-derived TCR clones expanded after radiotherapy plus ipilimumab.

This clone was picked up one time. Its matching antigen is unknown. Libraries were prepared by immunoSEQ multiplex PCR; TCRdb keeps only in-frame clonotypes and omits some of them. Altogether about 78,000 clones are present, about 88% being singletons, with the ten largest covering just over 0.85%. In germline, CDR1 is PRHDT, CDR2 FYEKMQ (reference sequence). The length of the CDR3 is 15 residues. V dropped 5 bases and J dropped 2 bases, with 16 bases sitting between them. Sequenced material: peripheral blood, taken from a patient treated with radiotherapy plus ipilimumab. J is TRBJ2-7 and V is TRBV13; perhaps D is TRBD1 or TRBD2 (5 bases each). The TCR comes from a human donor with non-small cell lung cancer who had stable disease on radiotherapy plus ipilimumab. Here the CDR3 reads CASSRGRSPAYEQYF. The CDR3 nucleotides read TGTGCCAGCAGCCGGGGCCGTAGCCCCGCCTACGAGCAGTACTTC.